The 27 T cell receptor beta chains below were found in one sample sequenced in a study of cytomegalovirus exposure and HLA in healthy donors (dated by TCRdb to 2017 to 2019). The library relied on the immunoSEQ multiplex PCR assay. For the multiplex PCR, a mixture combining 60 forward primers for TCR Vbeta segments and 13 reverse primers for TCR Jbeta segments was used. This immuneACCESS table, as held by TCRdb, lists in-frame sequences with V and J called but not all clones. Of the missing ones, under half trace to an unresolved V gene in checked studies; the others have no known cause. The sample contains about 110,000 clones, about four fifths of them found a single time. The biggest ten clones account for under 6.5% of the sample. Material for sequencing was PBMCs. These receptors were taken from a woman aged 50 to 65 in good health and CMV-seropositive.

This clone was found a few times. The rearrangement joins TRBV7-9 to TRBJ1-1, with 7 nucleotides matching TRBD1. Germline CDR1 reads SEHNR; CDR2 reads FQNEAQ (reference sequence). The CDR3 has 13 amino acids. Trimming removed 3 bases from V and 6 bases from J; junction bases left unmatched: 4. The CDR3 here is CASSFTGEAEAFF. As DNA, the CDR3 is TGTGCCAGCAGCTTTACAGGGGAGGCTGAAGCTTTCTTT.

V gene TRBV16 combines with J gene TRBJ1-1; 12 bases align to TRBD1. The ends lost 5 bases at V and 10 bases at J; junction bases unmatched: 14. CDR3 length equals 16 residues. Looked up from germline, CDR1 is KGHSY and CDR2 is FQNENV. The chain's CDR3 is CASSVPGQGASSRAFF. The CDR3 DNA sequence: TGTGCCAGCAGCGTCCCGGGACAGGGGGCTTCCAGCCGAGCTTTCTTT.

The V gene is TRBV5-6, the J gene TRBJ1-4; 9 bases line up with TRBD1. The length of the CDR3 is 18 residues. CDR1 and CDR2 (germline): SGHDT, YYEEEE. V gave up 4 bases and J gave up 5 bases; unmatched junction bases: 15. The CDR3 here is CASSARPGTGTFNEKLFF. The CDR3 DNA reads as TGTGCCAGCAGCGCCCGTCCCGGGACAGGGACCTTCAATGAAAAACTGTTTTTT.

The J gene is TRBJ2-7, the V gene TRBV7-7, with D maybe TRBD1 (6 bases). V was trimmed by 6 bases and J by 0 bases, leaving 12 bases between them. This CDR3 is 14 amino acids long. Germline CDR1 and CDR2: SSHAT and FNYEAQ (reference sequence). CDR3 in amino acids: CASSTDRYSYEQYF. The DNA of the CDR3 is TGTGCCAGCAGTACCGACAGGTACTCCTACGAGCAGTACTTC.

J is TRBJ1-1 and V is TRBV9; D perhaps matches TRBD1 (6 bases). The CDR3 runs to 14 residues. V lost 0 bases and J 1 base, leaving 7 bases between the germline ends. Germline assignment: CDR1 SGDLS and CDR2 YYNGEE. The DNA for the CDR3 is TGTGCCAGCAGCGTAGTGGGGGCGAACACTGAAGCTTTCTTT. Translating it yields CASSVVGANTEAFF. Drawing the rest from reference TRBV9 and TRBJ1-1, the complete variable domain is DSGVTQTPKHLITATGQRVTLRCSPRSGDLSVYWYQQSLDQGLQFLIQYYNGEERAKGNILERFSAQQFPDLHSELNLSSLELGDSALYFCASSVVGANTEAFFGQGTRLTVV.

The CDR3 nucleotides read TGTGCCTGGAGTGTGCCCCAGGTGAGAGTGGGGGCGAGACAGCCCCAGCATTTT. Protein sequence: CAWSVPQVRVGARQPQHF. The chain links TRBV30 to TRBJ1-5; a weak D match, TRBD1 (6 bases). Germline V CDR1 and CDR2: GTSNPN, SVGIG (reference sequence). The V gene lost 0 bases and the J gene lost 7 bases, with 25 bases spanning the gap. This CDR3 is 18 amino acids long. Complete variable domain (other parts from reference TRBV30 and TRBJ1-5): SQTIHQWPATLVQPVGSPLSLECTVEGTSNPNLYWYRQAAGRGLQLLFYSVGIGQISSEVPQNLSASRPQDRQFILSSKKLLLSDSGFYLCAWSVPQVRVGARQPQHFGDGTRLSIL.

This rearrangement joins TRBV28 to TRBJ2-7; D remains ambiguous. Per germline, CDR1 MDHEN and CDR2 SYDVKM. This CDR3 contains 16 residues. The V end lost 6 bases, the J end lost 3 bases, and 21 bases lay between the germline ends. CDR3: CASSPTPWSSSYEQYF. Here the CDR3 DNA reads TGTGCCAGCAGCCCGACTCCGTGGAGCTCGAGCTACGAGCAGTACTTC. The full variable domain, completed using reference TRBV28 and TRBJ2-7, is DVKVTQSSRYLVKRTGEKVFLECVQDMDHENMFWYRQDPGLGLRLIYFSYDVKMKEKGDIPEGYSVSREKKERFSLILESASTNQTSMYLCASSPTPWSSSYEQYFGPGTRLTVT.

This clone has just a few counts. The J gene is TRBJ1-1, the V gene TRBV14; a weak D match, TRBD1 (5 bases). V gave up 5 bases and J gave up 1 base, with 8 bases separating them. Germline V gene lookup returns CDR1 SGHDN and CDR2 FVKESK. CDR3 length: 13 residues. The CDR3 here is CASSWGGNTEAFF. CDR3 coding DNA: TGTGCCAGCAGCTGGGGGGGGAACACTGAAGCTTTCTTT.

This clone was seen a single time. This chain uses TRBV18 with TRBJ1-1; weak D call: TRBD1 (5 bases). The germline gives CDR1 KGHSH, CDR2 LQKENI. The CDR3 sequence is 14 residues long. Trimming took 3 bases from V and 3 from J, leaving 11 bases between them. CDR3 in amino acids: CASSPNLGDTEAFF. The CDR3 DNA follows: TGTGCCAGCTCACCTAATCTAGGGGACACTGAAGCTTTCTTT.

The genes are TRBV29-1 and TRBJ2-1; 7 nucleotides align to TRBD1. From germline, CDR1 is SQVTM and CDR2 ANQGSEA. The CDR3 has 13 amino acids. Trimming removed 3 bases from V and 3 bases from J; junction bases left unmatched: 2. This chain's CDR3 is CSVDRGFYNEQFF. CDR3 DNA sequence: TGCAGCGTTGACAGGGGGTTCTACAATGAGCAGTTCTTC.

The chain recombines TRBV28 with TRBJ1-1; no firm D call. Germline assignment: CDR1 MDHEN and CDR2 SYDVKM. Trimming removed 2 bases from V and 4 bases from J, with 14 bases in between. The CDR3 length is 15 residues. The CDR3 DNA sequence: TGTGCCAGCAGTTTACCGCTCCCATCGGGCACTGAAGCTTTCTTT. Its translation is CASSLPLPSGTEAFF.

The J gene is TRBJ2-5, the V gene TRBV10-3; 9 positions agree with TRBD2. Unmatched junction bases numbered 8, after V lost 5 bases and J lost 1 base. The CDR3 covers 16 residues. From germline, CDR1 is ENHRY and CDR2 SYGVKD. The CDR3: CAISMERGAIQETQYF. The CDR3 DNA follows: TGTGCCATCAGTATGGAGCGGGGGGCGATCCAAGAGACCCAGTACTTC.

This sequence joins TRBV5-1 and TRBJ2-5, with 15 bases identical to TRBD2. J gave up 3 bases and V 4 bases, and 16 bases lay outside the gene matches. The CDR3 is 20 residues long. Germline V lookup: CDR1 SGHRS, CDR2 YFSETQ. This chain's CDR3 is CASSRLGQGTSGGTKETQYF. Here the CDR3 DNA reads TGCGCCAGCAGCCGCCTAGGACAAGGGACTAGCGGGGGGACAAAAGAGACCCAGTACTTC.

The genes are TRBV14 and TRBJ2-7; 7 bases agree with TRBD2. V lost 3 bases to trimming and J lost 5 bases; unmatched junction nucleotides: 7. CDR1 is SGHDN, CDR2 FVKESK, per germline. The CDR3 consists of 14 residues. The CDR3 nucleotides read TGTGCCAGCAGCCACCGCCGGGGGGATCACGAGCAGTACTTC. Protein product: CASSHRRGDHEQYF.

In this sample, this clone turned up a few times. V gene TRBV11-1 combines with J gene TRBJ1-1; D remains ambiguous. Germline V gene lookup returns CDR1 SGHAT and CDR2 FQDESV (reference sequence). V lost 1 base and J lost 2, with 8 bases in between. The CDR3 is made up of 14 amino acids. In DNA form, the CDR3 reads TGTGCCAGCAGCTTAGTCCGGGGAAACACTGAAGCTTTCTTT. Residues: CASSLVRGNTEAFF.

V gene TRBV5-5 combines with J gene TRBJ1-1, with 10 nucleotides matching TRBD1. This CDR3 spans 15 amino acids. V trimming: 4 bases; J trimming: 4 bases; junction bases outside the gene matches: 7. Germline V gene lookup returns CDR1 SGHKS and CDR2 YYEKEE (reference sequence). The CDR3 DNA follows: TGTGCCAGCAGCAGGGACCGACAGGGGGCCACTGAAGCTTTCTTT. It translates to CASSRDRQGATEAFF. Full variable domain (outside the CDR3, taken from reference TRBV5-5 and TRBJ1-1): DAGVTQSPTHLIKTRGQQVTLRCSPISGHKSVSWYQQVLGQGPQFIFQYYEKEERGRGNFPDRFSARQFPNYSSELNVNALLLGDSALYLCASSRDRQGATEAFFGQGTRLTVV.

The chain has TRBV5-1 and TRBJ1-6, with unresolved D. CDR3 length equals 14 residues. The V end was cut by 4 bases, the J end by 10 bases, with 15 bases between. Germline V gene sequence: CDR1 SGHRS, CDR2 YFSETQ. CDR3 region: CASSRTPSESPLHF. The CDR3 DNA reads TGCGCCAGCAGCCGTACCCCGTCGGAGTCACCCCTCCACTTT.

V and J are TRBV5-1 and TRBJ2-1, with 8 positions matching TRBD2. The V and J ends lost 1 base and 14 bases, in that order; junction bases with no gene match: 11. This CDR3 region has 14 residues. The germline CDR1 and CDR2 sequences are SGHRS and YFSETQ. This CDR3 reads CASSLPGGPSGEFF. The CDR3 DNA reads TGCGCCAGCAGCTTGCCGGGGGGGCCTTCAGGGGAGTTCTTC.

Turning to this clone: The sample has other DNA sequences that encode this CDR3 too. V is TRBV9 and J is TRBJ2-1; 9 bases fit TRBD2. This CDR3 comprises 15 residues. Germline CDR1 reads SGDLS; CDR2 reads YYNGEE. J lost 1 base, V lost 2 bases, and 1 base had no gene match. CDR3 DNA: TGTGCCAGCAGCGTGGCGGGGGGGTCCTACAATGAGCAGTTCTTC. Its protein is CASSVAGGSYNEQFF. The full variable domain, rest sourced from reference TRBV9 and TRBJ2-1, is DSGVTQTPKHLITATGQRVTLRCSPRSGDLSVYWYQQSLDQGLQFLIQYYNGEERAKGNILERFSAQQFPDLHSELNLSSLELGDSALYFCASSVAGGSYNEQFFGPGTRLTVL.

The chain combines TRBV5-5 with TRBJ2-2, with D possibly TRBD1 on 5 matching bases. Trimming pared 0 bases from V and 2 bases from J, leaving 8 bases between. This CDR3 has 15 amino acids. The germline V gene encodes CDR1 SGHKS and CDR2 YYEKEE (reference sequence). CDR3 region: CASSLEGINTGELFF. The DNA for the CDR3 is TGTGCCAGCAGCTTGGAGGGGATAAACACCGGGGAGCTGTTTTTT.

The V call is TRBV5-1, the J call TRBJ2-7, with D possibly being TRBD1 (6 bases). The CDR3 is 19 residues long. Trimming stripped 2 bases from V and 0 bases from J, with 24 bases between. Germline V lookup: CDR1 SGHRS, CDR2 YFSETQ. The CDR3 bases are TGCGCCAGCAGCTTTGGGTTTCGCACCGCGTGGGACACCTCCTACGAGCAGTACTTC. It codes for CASSFGFRTAWDTSYEQYF.

V is TRBV6-1 and J is TRBJ1-2, with 9 bases aligning to TRBD1. Per germline, CDR1 MNHNS and CDR2 SASEGT. The CDR3 has 15 amino acids. Germline trimming cut 5 bases from V and 8 bases from J; bases unmatched to any gene: 12. The CDR3 is CASSPRNRGQLGYTF. The CDR3 DNA follows: TGTGCCAGCAGTCCCCGGAACAGGGGGCAATTAGGCTACACCTTC.

This rearrangement joins TRBV4-2 to TRBJ1-2, with a possible D match to TRBD1 (6 bases). V lost 0 bases, J lost 5 bases, and 13 bases lay in between. Germline V gene data show CDR1 as LGHNA and CDR2 as YNFKEQ. This CDR3 is 15 amino acids long. The CDR3 DNA reads TGTGCCAGCAGCCAAGATCCGGACAGACCATATGGCTACACCTTC. Translation: CASSQDPDRPYGYTF.

This clone has just a few counts. The V gene is TRBV27, the J gene TRBJ2-1; TRBD1 matches at 7 bases. The CDR3 contains 15 residues. Looked up from germline, CDR1 is MNHEY and CDR2 is SMNVEV (reference sequence). With 1 base clipped from V and 2 bases from J, the junction kept 2 bases outside the gene matches. This CDR3 reads CASSLLGGAYNEQFF. In DNA, the CDR3 is TGTGCCAGCAGTTTATTAGGGGGCGCCTACAATGAGCAGTTCTTC.

A few counts support this clone. A far larger clone is a single base away, which makes a read error likely. This sequence joins TRBV10-3 and TRBJ2-7; possible D gene TRBD2, 7 bases. The CDR3 runs to 13 residues. V was pared by 10 bases and J by 2 bases, with 15 bases between. Germline V gene sequence: CDR1 ENHRY, CDR2 SYGVKD. The CDR3 loop is CASRGGSPYEQYF. The DNA of the CDR3 is TGTGCCAGCAGGGGAGGGTCGCCCTACGAGCAGTACTTC.

The V and J genes are TRBV5-1 and TRBJ2-1; TRBD2 matches 7 bases. The CDR3 sequence is 15 residues long. The V segment lost 2 bases and the J segment 0 bases; nucleotides outside the gene matches: 2. Germline V gives CDR1 SGHRS, CDR2 YFSETQ. CDR3 protein: CASSFTSDSYNEQFF. As DNA, the CDR3 is TGCGCCAGCAGCTTTACTAGCGACTCCTACAATGAGCAGTTCTTC.

The J gene is TRBJ2-3, the V gene TRBV10-3; 11 bases are a match to TRBD1. V dropped 6 bases and J dropped 4; count of bases not matched to a gene: 6. The CDR3 is 15 residues long. Germline lookup yields CDR1 ENHRY and CDR2 SYGVKD. The CDR3 sequence is CAISSGTGGPDTQYF. DNA for the CDR3: TGTGCCATCAGCTCCGGGACAGGGGGACCAGATACGCAGTATTTT.